This is a list of T cell receptor beta chains from one sample in a study of CD8 T cells in Susac syndrome. Each CDR3 protein gets one entry after TCRdb re-called the immunoSEQ multiplex PCR reads with MiXCR. This sample has more than 100,000 distinct CDR3 sequences, with over 95% found just once. Sequencing input: CD4+ T cells from PBMCs. The source of these receptors is a human donor with Susac syndrome. Each CDR3 is given with its conserved first and last residue. Fields, in order: D gene, J gene, V gene, clone size, CDR3 protein, CDR3 DNA. D genes are given only for firm matches. Expanded clones are given a class, and other clones once, few, many or no size at all.

.	TRBJ1-1	TRBV20-1	.	CSASVSGASEVFF	TGCAGTGCTAGTGTTTCGGGGGCGTCCGAAGTTTTCTTT
.	TRBJ2-5	TRBV6-1	once	CASSALQQTQYF	TGTGCCAGCAGTGCCCTCCAGCAGACCCAGTACTTC
.	TRBJ1-5	TRBV24-1	.	CATQQGSQPQHF	TGTGCCACCCAACAGGGATCCCAGCCCCAGCATTTT
.	TRBJ1-2	TRBV30	.	CAWSNNYGYTF	TGTGCCTGGAGTAACAACTATGGCTACACCTTC
.	TRBJ2-1	TRBV12-3/TRBV12-4	few	CASSLRDEQFF	TGTGCCAGCAGTTTACGTGATGAGCAGTTCTTC
TRBD2	TRBJ2-1	TRBV9	.	CASSVVAGGGNEQFF	TGTGCCAGCAGCGTAGTGGCGGGAGGGGGGAATGAGCAGTTCTTC
.	TRBJ2-5	TRBV6-1	.	CASSDPRQGFYETQYF	TGTGCCAGCAGTGATCCTAGACAAGGCTTCTACGAGACCCAGTACTTC
TRBD2	TRBJ2-5	TRBV3-1	.	CASSQAGTSGRMKTQYF	TGTGCCAGCAGCCAGGCCGGGACTAGCGGGAGGATGAAGACCCAGTACTTC
.	TRBJ2-5	TRBV20-1	once	CSAGSVWGETQYF	TGCAGTGCTGGATCAGTGTGGGGAGAGACCCAGTACTTC
TRBD1	TRBJ1-2	TRBV9	.	CASSTGGNYGYTF	TGTGCCAGCAGCACAGGGGGCAACTATGGCTACACCTTC
TRBD2	TRBJ2-7	TRBV6-2/TRBV6-3	.	CASSVLAVDSYEQYF	TGTGCCAGCAGTGTACTAGCGGTGGACTCCTACGAGCAGTACTTC
.	TRBJ2-3	TRBV4-1	.	CASSPREGTDTQYF	TGCGCCAGCAGCCCCCGTGAAGGCACAGATACGCAGTATTTT
TRBD1	TRBJ2-3	TRBV20-1	once	CSASPQGVSTDTQYF	TGCAGTGCTAGTCCACAGGGGGTGAGCACAGATACGCAGTATTTT
TRBD1	TRBJ1-5	TRBV30	.	CAWSAFRDRGSNQPQHF	TGTGCCTGGAGTGCTTTCCGGGACAGGGGTAGCAATCAGCCCCAGCATTTT
.	TRBJ1-2	TRBV20-1	.	CSARDWKGEDGYTF	TGCAGTGCTAGAGATTGGAAGGGGGAGGATGGCTACACCTTC
TRBD2	TRBJ2-5	TRBV2	.	CASIYAGGARATQYF	TGTGCCAGCATCTATGCGGGAGGGGCAAGAGCGACCCAGTACTTC
.	TRBJ1-4	TRBV15	.	CATSRAAREGEKLFF	TGTGCCACCAGCAGAGCTGCCAGGGAGGGTGAAAAACTGTTTTTT
.	TRBJ2-7	TRBV30	.	CAWSKGGTYEQYF	TGTGCCTGGAGTAAAGGGGGGACCTACGAGCAGTACTTC
.	TRBJ2-7	TRBV15	.	CATSRVPGLGEQYF	TGTGCCACCAGCAGAGTTCCGGGGTTGGGGGAGCAGTACTTC
.	TRBJ1-2	TRBV15	.	CATSRATVRDGYTF	TGTGCCACCAGCAGAGCTACGGTCCGGGATGGCTACACCTTC
TRBD1	TRBJ2-3	TRBV29-1	.	CSVVDRGWRDTQYF	TGCAGCGTCGTGGACAGGGGGTGGCGAGATACGCAGTATTTT
.	TRBJ1-5	TRBV25-1	.	CASSESDYSDPSNQPQHF	TGTGCCAGCAGTGAATCCGACTACAGTGATCCTAGCAATCAGCCCCAGCATTTT
TRBD1	TRBJ2-3	TRBV5-1	once	CASSSGTGVADTQYF	TGCGCCAGCAGCTCCGGGACAGGGGTTGCAGATACGCAGTATTTT
.	TRBJ2-7	TRBV11-1	.	CASSLAGRGSEQYF	TGTGCCAGCAGCTTAGCAGGGAGAGGCTCCGAGCAGTACTTC
.	TRBJ2-2	TRBV30	once	CAWSVLAAGTGELFF	TGTGCCTGGAGTGTACTGGCAGCGGGTACCGGGGAGCTGTTTTTT
.	TRBJ2-7	TRBV12-3/TRBV12-4	.	CASSFQAASYEQYF	TGTGCCAGCAGTTTTCAAGCGGCCAGCTACGAGCAGTACTTC
TRBD1	TRBJ2-1	TRBV30	.	CAWRGDRGRVPNEQFF	TGTGCCTGGAGAGGGGACAGGGGGCGGGTACCCAATGAGCAGTTCTTC
.	TRBJ2-3	TRBV29-1	.	CSVAGVLYSTSTDTQYF	TGCAGCGTTGCCGGCGTGCTCTACTCGACTAGCACAGATACGCAGTATTTT
.	TRBJ2-7	TRBV20-1	.	CSARDVQAPSYEQYF	TGCAGTGCTAGAGATGTACAGGCCCCATCCTACGAGCAGTACTTC
TRBD1	TRBJ1-5	TRBV19	.	CASAYPRTGVNSNQPQHF	TGTGCCAGTGCATACCCTCGGACAGGAGTAAATAGCAATCAGCCCCAGCATTTT
.	TRBJ1-5	TRBV7-9	.	CASSFGTRQPQHF	TGTGCCAGCAGCTTCGGGACGCGGCAGCCCCAGCATTTT
.	TRBJ2-1	TRBV2	.	CASSEGRPSYNEQFF	TGTGCCAGCAGCGAAGGACGGCCCTCCTATAATGAGCAGTTCTTC
.	TRBJ2-7	TRBV29-1	.	CSVSEDSYEQYF	TGCAGCGTCTCAGAAGATTCCTACGAGCAGTACTTC
.	TRBJ2-1	TRBV19	.	CASSLRNEQFF	TGTGCCAGTAGTCTTAGAAATGAGCAGTTCTTC
TRBD1	TRBJ1-2	TRBV6-5	few	CASSYGQAYGYTF	TGTGCCAGCAGTTACGGACAGGCCTATGGCTACACCTTC
.	TRBJ1-3	TRBV3-1	.	CASSQTYSGNTIYF	TGTGCCAGCAGCCAAACATACTCTGGAAACACCATATATTTT
.	TRBJ2-7	TRBV6-6	.	CASSSSDEQYF	TGTGCCAGCAGTTCGAGTGACGAGCAGTACTTC
.	TRBJ2-3	TRBV20-1	.	CSAPERTDTQYF	TGCAGTGCTCCAGAGCGGACAGATACGCAGTATTTT
TRBD2	TRBJ2-2	TRBV3-1	once	CASSHRLAGGGELFF	TGTGCCAGCAGCCACAGATTAGCGGGTGGCGGGGAGCTGTTTTTT
.	TRBJ2-3	TRBV20-1	.	CSARDQLAEYTDTQYF	TGCAGTGCTAGAGATCAACTAGCCGAATACACAGATACGCAGTATTTT
.	TRBJ1-5	TRBV20-1	.	CSARDTIRGGSNQPQHF	TGCAGTGCTAGAGATACAATCCGGGGTGGGAGCAATCAGCCCCAGCATTTT
.	TRBJ1-5	TRBV2	.	CASSLGGVSQPQHF	TGTGCCAGCAGTTTGGGGGGAGTTAGTCAGCCCCAGCATTTT
.	TRBJ1-5	TRBV19	.	CASKYGSNQPQHF	TGTGCCAGTAAGTACGGCAGCAATCAGCCCCAGCATTTT
.	TRBJ1-2	TRBV6-5	.	CASSYSRARNYGYTF	TGTGCCAGCAGTTACTCAAGGGCCCGTAACTATGGCTACACCTTC
.	TRBJ1-3	TRBV29-1	.	CSVEGGNTIYF	TGCAGCGTTGAGGGTGGAAACACCATATATTTT
TRBD2	TRBJ2-1	TRBV2	.	CASSDGGYNEQFF	TGTGCCAGCAGTGACGGGGGGTACAATGAGCAGTTCTTC
TRBD1	TRBJ2-1	TRBV19	.	CASSTDRGDEQFF	TGTGCCAGTAGTACGGACAGGGGCGATGAGCAGTTCTTC
.	TRBJ1-2	TRBV5-6	.	CASSGGSFPYGYTF	TGTGCCAGCAGCGGTGGGAGCTTTCCTTATGGCTACACCTTC
TRBD2	TRBJ2-5	TRBV5-1	.	CASSFGGTEETQYF	TGCGCCAGCAGCTTCGGGGGGACGGAAGAGACCCAGTACTTC
.	TRBJ2-7	TRBV14	.	CASGGYNYEQYF	TGTGCCAGCGGTGGTTACAACTACGAGCAGTACTTC
.	TRBJ2-6	TRBV30	.	CAWSPVGWNSGANVLTF	TGTGCCTGGAGCCCCGTTGGGTGGAACTCTGGGGCCAACGTCCTGACTTTC
TRBD2	TRBJ2-1	TRBV20-1	.	CSALGLAGYYNEQFF	TGCAGTGCCCTGGGACTAGCGGGTTACTACAATGAGCAGTTCTTC
TRBD1	TRBJ1-1	TRBV29-1	.	CSVVGTGEVAFF	TGCAGCGTTGTGGGGACAGGGGAGGTCGCTTTCTTT
.	TRBJ1-1	TRBV30	.	CAWSVRQTGLNTEAFF	TGTGCCTGGAGTGTACGGCAAACAGGGCTGAACACTGAAGCTTTCTTT
.	TRBJ1-2	TRBV15	.	CATSLRGGNYGYTF	TGTGCCACCAGCCTCCGGGGAGGGAACTATGGCTACACCTTC